The 12 T cell receptor beta chains listed next were all sequenced from one sample in a study of shared clonotypes between healthy human individuals. CD45RO negativity and positive selection for CCR7 defined naive CD8 cells, a population that excluded terminally differentiated effector memory CD45RA+ cells. Assay used: immunoSEQ multiplex PCR; TCRdb lists only in-frame clones, some missing. The table has around 2,000,000 clones, approximately 94% seen once. Specimen: naive CD8+ T cells from PBMCs. These receptors came from a man in his late teens or twenties in good health. Some clones in this sample may be carry-over from other donors' samples.

V usage is TRBV5-6 and J usage is TRBJ1-3, with D unclear. V gave up 2 bases and J gave up 3 bases, with 9 bases separating them. CDR3 length equals 14 residues. Per the germline V gene, CDR1 is SGHDT and CDR2 is YYEEEE. The CDR3 coding sequence is TGTGCCAGCAGCTTTCCAGAAATTGGAAACACCATATATTTT. It yields the protein CASSFPEIGNTIYF. Drawing the rest from reference TRBV5-6 and TRBJ1-3, the complete variable domain is DAGVTQSPTHLIKTRGQQVTLRCSPKSGHDTVSWYQQALGQGPQFIFQYYEEEERQRGNFPDRFSGHQFPNYSSELNVNALLLGDSALYLCASSFPEIGNTIYFGEGSWLTVV.

The J gene is TRBJ1-3, the V gene TRBV7-9; 12 bases are shared with TRBD1. This CDR3 contains 16 residues. Germline CDR1 reads SEHNR; CDR2 reads FQNEAQ (reference sequence). With V trimmed by 0 bases and J by 8 bases, 5 bases remained unmatched. The CDR3 coding sequence is TGTGCCAGCAGCTTAGCAGGGGACAGGGGGCATTACACCATATATTTT. Translated, it gives CASSLAGDRGHYTIYF. Based on the CDR3 plus reference TRBV7-9 and TRBJ1-3, the full variable domain is DTGVSQNPRHKITKRGQNVTFRCDPISEHNRLYWYRQTLGQGPEFLTYFQNEAQLEKSRLLSDRFSAERPKGSFSTLEIQRTEQGDSAMYLCASSLAGDRGHYTIYFGEGSWLTVV.

The genes are TRBV4-1 and TRBJ1-3; D gene unclear. The V gene's germline CDR1 is MGHRA and CDR2 YSYEKL. The length of the CDR3 is 12 residues. With 8 bases removed from V and 4 bases from J, the gap between germline ends came to 9 bases. The CDR3 region has the DNA TGCGCCAGCTCCGATGGGGGAAACACCATATATTTT. This encodes CASSDGGNTIYF.

The rearrangement links TRBV19 to TRBJ1-5; TRBD1 agrees at 10 bases. This CDR3 is built from 19 residues. The V segment lost 3 bases and the J segment 1 base; nucleotides outside the gene matches: 12. CDR1 and CDR2 (germline): LNHDA, SQIVND (reference sequence). CDR3 protein: CASSIHRDRGKTSNQPQHF. CDR3 sequence (DNA): TGTGCCAGTAGTATTCACCGGGACAGGGGCAAAACGAGCAATCAGCCCCAGCATTTT.

This clone was counted a single time. The gene calls are TRBV4-2 and TRBJ2-1; 10 positions match TRBD1. The V gene's germline CDR1 is LGHNA and CDR2 YNFKEQ. The CDR3 runs 15 residues. Trimming took 4 bases from V and 8 from J; bases not matched to a gene: 8. The CDR3 nucleotides read TGTGCCAGCAGCCCGCCGGGACAGGGGACGGATGAGCAGTTCTTC. This sequence encodes CASSPPGQGTDEQFF.

The V gene is TRBV30, the J gene TRBJ1-5; 10 nucleotides match TRBD1. V shed 2 bases and J 4 bases; nucleotides not matched to a gene: 2. The CDR3 covers 14 residues. Per germline, CDR1 GTSNPN and CDR2 SVGIG (reference sequence). The CDR3 here is CAWSWDRGNQPQHF. In DNA form, the CDR3 reads TGTGCCTGGAGTTGGGACAGGGGAAATCAGCCCCAGCATTTT.

V gene TRBV19 combines with J gene TRBJ2-7, with 8 bases fitting TRBD2. This CDR3 has 14 amino acids. Germline assignment: CDR1 LNHDA and CDR2 SQIVND (reference sequence). The J segment lost 5 bases and the V segment lost 3 bases, leaving 6 bases of the junction unmatched. DNA for the CDR3: TGTGCCAGTAGTATGGGACTAGGAGGGGACGAGCAGTACTTC. Translated: CASSMGLGGDEQYF.

The gene calls are TRBV27 and TRBJ1-5, with D perhaps matching TRBD1 (6 bases). Trimming cost V 5 bases and J 4 bases, with 15 bases left between them. The CDR3 extends over 15 amino acids. Per the germline V gene, CDR1 is MNHEY and CDR2 is SMNVEV (reference sequence). The CDR3 DNA is TGTGCCAGCAGTCCCCAGCGGGGGGCGAATCAGCCCCAGCATTTT. Translating it yields CASSPQRGANQPQHF.

The chain has TRBV5-1 and TRBJ2-3, with 8 bases aligning to TRBD1. CDR3 length equals 15 residues. The germline V gene encodes CDR1 SGHRS and CDR2 YFSETQ. Trimming removed 4 bases from V and 2 bases from J; junction bases left unmatched: 6. CDR3 region: CASSDGQGLTDTQYF. In nucleotides, the CDR3 is TGCGCCAGCAGCGACGGACAGGGACTCACAGATACGCAGTATTTT.

This chain uses TRBV27 with TRBJ2-7; unclear D gene. Trimming shortened V by 0 bases and J by 2 bases, and 11 bases separated the two germline ends. The CDR3 sequence is 15 residues long. Germline V gives CDR1 MNHEY, CDR2 SMNVEV (reference sequence). The CDR3 loop reads CASSLSVAGPYEQYF. The CDR3 DNA follows: TGTGCCAGCAGTTTATCCGTTGCAGGCCCCTACGAGCAGTACTTC.

CDR3 DNA sequence: TGTGCCAGCAGCTTCTCACGGGGTGAGGGGGCTGAAAAACTGTTTTTT. It is translated as CASSFSRGEGAEKLFF. The chain uses TRBV5-4 and TRBJ1-4; 7 bases match TRBD1. The length of the CDR3 is 16 residues. V trimming: 2 bases; J trimming: 7 bases; junction bases outside the gene matches: 11. Germline CDR1 is SGHNT and CDR2 is YYREEE (reference sequence).

This clone was picked up a small number of times. This chain joins TRBV28 and TRBJ1-5; 7 bases match TRBD1. The CDR3 spans 16 residues. V was clipped by 1 base and J by 0 bases; unmatched bases: 3. Germline CDR1 and CDR2: MDHEN and SYDVKM. The CDR3 DNA is TGTGCCAGCAGTTTATTCGGGACAGCTAGCAATCAGCCCCAGCATTTT. This sequence encodes CASSLFGTASNQPQHF.